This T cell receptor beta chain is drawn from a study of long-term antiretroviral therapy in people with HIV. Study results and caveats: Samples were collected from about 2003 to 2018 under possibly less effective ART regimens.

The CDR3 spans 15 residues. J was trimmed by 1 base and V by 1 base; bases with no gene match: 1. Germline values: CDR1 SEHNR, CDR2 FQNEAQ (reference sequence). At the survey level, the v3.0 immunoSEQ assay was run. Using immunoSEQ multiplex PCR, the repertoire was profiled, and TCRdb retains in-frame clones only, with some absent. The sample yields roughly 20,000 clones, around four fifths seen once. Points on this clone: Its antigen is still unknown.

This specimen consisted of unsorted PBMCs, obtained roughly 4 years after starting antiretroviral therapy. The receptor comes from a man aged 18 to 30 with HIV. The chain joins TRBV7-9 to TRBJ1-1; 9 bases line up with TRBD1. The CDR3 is CASSLEGQGNTEAFF. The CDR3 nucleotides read TGTGCCAGCAGCTTAGAGGGACAGGGGAACACTGAAGCTTTCTTT.